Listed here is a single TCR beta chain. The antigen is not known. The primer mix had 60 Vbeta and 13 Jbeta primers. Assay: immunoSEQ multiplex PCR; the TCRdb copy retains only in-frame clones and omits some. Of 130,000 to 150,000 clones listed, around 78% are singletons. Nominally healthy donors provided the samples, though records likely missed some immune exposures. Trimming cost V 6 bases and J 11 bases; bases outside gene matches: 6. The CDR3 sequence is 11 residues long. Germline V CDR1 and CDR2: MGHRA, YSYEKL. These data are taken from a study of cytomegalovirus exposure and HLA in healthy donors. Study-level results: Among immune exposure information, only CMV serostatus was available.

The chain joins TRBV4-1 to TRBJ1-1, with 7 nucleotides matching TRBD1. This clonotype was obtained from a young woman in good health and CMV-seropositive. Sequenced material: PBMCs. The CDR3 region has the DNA TGCGCCAGCAGACTCGGGACAGTCGCTTTCTTT. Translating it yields CASRLGTVAFF.